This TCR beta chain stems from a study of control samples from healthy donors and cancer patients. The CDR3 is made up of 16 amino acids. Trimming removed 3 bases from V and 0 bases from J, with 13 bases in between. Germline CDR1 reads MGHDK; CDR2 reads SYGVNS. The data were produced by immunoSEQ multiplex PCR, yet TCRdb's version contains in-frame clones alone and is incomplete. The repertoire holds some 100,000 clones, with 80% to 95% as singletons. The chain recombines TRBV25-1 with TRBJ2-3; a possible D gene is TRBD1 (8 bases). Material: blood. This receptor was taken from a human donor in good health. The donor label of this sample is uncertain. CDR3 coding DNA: TGTGCCAGCAGTGACAGGGGGCGGGGGAGCACAGATACGCAGTATTTT. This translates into CASSDRGRGSTDTQYF.